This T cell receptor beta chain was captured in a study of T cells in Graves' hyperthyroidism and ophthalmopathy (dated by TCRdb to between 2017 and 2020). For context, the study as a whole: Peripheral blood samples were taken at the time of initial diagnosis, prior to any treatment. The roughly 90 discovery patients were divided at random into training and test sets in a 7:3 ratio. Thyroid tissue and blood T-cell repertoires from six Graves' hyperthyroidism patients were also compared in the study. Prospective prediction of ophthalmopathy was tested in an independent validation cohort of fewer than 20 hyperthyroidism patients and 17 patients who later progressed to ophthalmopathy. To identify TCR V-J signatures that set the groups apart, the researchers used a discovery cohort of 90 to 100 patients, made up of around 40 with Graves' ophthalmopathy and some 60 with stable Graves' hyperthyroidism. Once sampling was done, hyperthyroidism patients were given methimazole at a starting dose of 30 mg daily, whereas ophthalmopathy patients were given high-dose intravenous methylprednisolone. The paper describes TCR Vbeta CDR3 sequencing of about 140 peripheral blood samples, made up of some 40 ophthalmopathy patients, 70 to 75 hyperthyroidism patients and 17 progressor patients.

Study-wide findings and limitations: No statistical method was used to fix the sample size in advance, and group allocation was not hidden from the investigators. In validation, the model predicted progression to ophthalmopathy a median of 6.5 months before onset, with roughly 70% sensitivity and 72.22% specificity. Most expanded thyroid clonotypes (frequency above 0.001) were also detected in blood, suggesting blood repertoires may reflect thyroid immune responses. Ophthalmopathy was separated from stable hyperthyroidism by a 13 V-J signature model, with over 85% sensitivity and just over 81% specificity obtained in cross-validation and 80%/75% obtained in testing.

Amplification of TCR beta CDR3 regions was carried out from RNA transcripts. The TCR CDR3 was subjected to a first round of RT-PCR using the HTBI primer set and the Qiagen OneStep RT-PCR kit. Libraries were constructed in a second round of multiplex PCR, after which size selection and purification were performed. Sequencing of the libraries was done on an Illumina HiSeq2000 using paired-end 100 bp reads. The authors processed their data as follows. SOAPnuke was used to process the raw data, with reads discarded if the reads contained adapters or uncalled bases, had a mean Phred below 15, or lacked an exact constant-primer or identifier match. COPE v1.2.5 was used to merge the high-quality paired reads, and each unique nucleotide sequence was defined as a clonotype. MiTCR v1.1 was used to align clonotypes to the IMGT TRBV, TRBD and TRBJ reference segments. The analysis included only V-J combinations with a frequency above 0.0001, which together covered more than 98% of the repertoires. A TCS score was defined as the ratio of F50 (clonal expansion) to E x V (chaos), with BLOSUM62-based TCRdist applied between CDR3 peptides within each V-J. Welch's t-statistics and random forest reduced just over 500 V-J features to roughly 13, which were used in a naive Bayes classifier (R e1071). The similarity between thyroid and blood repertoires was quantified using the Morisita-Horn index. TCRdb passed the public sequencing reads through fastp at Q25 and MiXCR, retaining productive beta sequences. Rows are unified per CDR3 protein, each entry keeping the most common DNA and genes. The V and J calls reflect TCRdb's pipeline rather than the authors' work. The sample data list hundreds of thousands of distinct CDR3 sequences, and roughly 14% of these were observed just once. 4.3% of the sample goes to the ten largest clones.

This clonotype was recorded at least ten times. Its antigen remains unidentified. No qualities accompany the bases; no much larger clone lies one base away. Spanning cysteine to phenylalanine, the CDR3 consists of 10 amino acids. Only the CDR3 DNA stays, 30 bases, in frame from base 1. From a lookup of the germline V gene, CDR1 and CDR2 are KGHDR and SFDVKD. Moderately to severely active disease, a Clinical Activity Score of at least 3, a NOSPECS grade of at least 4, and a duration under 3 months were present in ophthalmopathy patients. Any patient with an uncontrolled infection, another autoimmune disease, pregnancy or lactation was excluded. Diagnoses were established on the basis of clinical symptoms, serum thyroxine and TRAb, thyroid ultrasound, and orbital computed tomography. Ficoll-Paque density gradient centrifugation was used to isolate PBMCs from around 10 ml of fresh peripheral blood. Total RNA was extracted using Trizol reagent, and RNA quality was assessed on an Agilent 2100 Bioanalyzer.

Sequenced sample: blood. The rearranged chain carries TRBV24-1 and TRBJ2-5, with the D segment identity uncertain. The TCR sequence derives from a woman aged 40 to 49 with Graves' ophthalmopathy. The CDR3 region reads CRAGEETQYF. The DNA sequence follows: TGTAGGGCCGGAGAAGAGACCCAGTACTTC.